This T cell receptor beta chain came from a study of identical twins. Findings of the study overall: Insertions ran lower in abundant cord blood beta clonotypes, though not in memory repertoires. Models underestimated out-of-frame TCR alpha sharing in monozygotic twins.

Worth noting for this clonotype: Its cognate antigen is unknown.

The CDR3 contains 14 residues. V was shortened by 1 base and J by 1 base, with 10 bases between the two germline ends. Germline loops: CDR1 DFQATT, CDR2 SNEGSKA (reference sequence). From the 5' RACE reads, TCRdb called clonotypes with MiXCR, one entry per CDR3 protein. The sample lists some 590,000 distinct CDR3 sequences; just under 10% were seen once. This sample also belongs to another study, concerning yellow fever vaccine responses in identical twins.

This chain links TRBV20-1 with TRBJ2-5, with unresolved D. This receptor was identified in a woman aged 18-30 years in good health. Sequencing was performed on PBMCs. CDR3 loop: CSARALGSQETQYF. The CDR3 DNA is TGCAGTGCTAGAGCACTGGGCAGCCAAGAGACCCAGTACTTC.